The 32 T cell receptor beta chains reported below all come from one sample, sequenced in a study of blood T cell repertoires in COVID-19 (dated by TCRdb to the early 2020s). The method behind the library was the immunoSEQ multiplex PCR assay. TCRdb provides this immuneACCESS table in a form limited to in-frame rearrangements. Some clones are lacking; in checked studies, under half of them reflect an unresolved V gene, and why the rest are absent is not known. For this sample the table gives fewer than 110,000 clones, of which roughly 87% were detected only once. Roughly 6% of the sample goes to the ten largest clones. Sequenced input: peripheral blood. The source of these receptors is a human donor in a cohort sampled during active COVID-19.

The chain recombines TRBV7-6 with TRBJ1-2; tentative D call: TRBD1 (5 bases). This CDR3 region has 16 residues. In germline, CDR1 is SGHVS, CDR2 FNYEAQ. The V end lost 5 bases, the J end lost 8 bases, and 24 bases lay between the germline ends. In DNA, the CDR3 is TGTGCCAGCAGCCCCGCCGTAGTCATAACCGGGGGGGGCTACACCTTC. Its protein is CASSPAVVITGGGYTF.

This clone appeared once. The chain carries TRBV10-1 and TRBJ2-7, with a weak D call TRBD2 (6 bases). This CDR3 has 15 amino acids. Trimming took 0 bases from V and 7 from J, leaving 16 bases between them. The V gene's germline CDR1 is WNHNN and CDR2 SYGVQD (reference sequence). The CDR3 nucleotides are TGCGCCAGCAGTGAGTCGGTACTAGCAATCGGGGAGCAGTACTTC. This codes for CASSESVLAIGEQYF.

This clone was picked up a small number of times. The chain employs TRBV18 and TRBJ2-7, with 8 bases fitting TRBD1. The germline CDR1 and CDR2 sequences are KGHSH and LQKENI. V lost 4 bases to trimming and J lost 0 bases; unmatched junction nucleotides: 2. This CDR3 comprises 14 residues. CDR3 sequence: CASSLGTGSYEQYF. The CDR3 nucleotides are TGTGCCAGCTCACTGGGGACAGGCTCCTACGAGCAGTACTTC.

J is TRBJ1-1 and V is TRBV28; TRBD1 agrees at 8 bases. Germline V CDR1 and CDR2: MDHEN, SYDVKM. The CDR3 extends over 16 amino acids. With 5 bases clipped from V and 0 bases from J, the junction kept 8 bases outside the gene matches. CDR3 sequence reads: CASSHLTGAMNTEAFF. The CDR3 bases are TGTGCCAGCAGTCACCTGACAGGGGCGATGAACACTGAAGCTTTCTTT.

J is TRBJ1-1 and V is TRBV29-1; TRBD1 aligns across 11 bases. This CDR3 is 13 amino acids long. CDR1 and CDR2 (germline): SQVTM, ANQGSEA. V lost 4 bases to trimming and J lost 6 bases; unmatched junction nucleotides: 4. The CDR3 loop reads CSVVRTGGAEAFF. CDR3 nucleotide sequence: TGCAGCGTTGTGAGGACAGGGGGCGCTGAAGCTTTCTTT.

This rearrangement joins TRBV2 to TRBJ1-2, with D possibly TRBD1 on 5 matching bases. The V gene's germline CDR1 is SNHLY and CDR2 FYNNEI. The V and J ends lost 4 bases and 2 bases respectively, with 8 bases between them. The CDR3 extends over 13 amino acids. The CDR3 is CASSATENYGYTF. Here the CDR3 DNA reads TGTGCCAGCAGTGCGACAGAAAACTATGGCTACACCTTC. Drawing the rest from reference TRBV2 and TRBJ1-2, the complete variable domain is EPEVTQTPSHQVTQMGQEVILRCVPISNHLYFYWYRQILGQKVEFLVSFYNNEISEKSEIFDDQFSVERPDGSNFTLKIRSTKLEDSAMYFCASSATENYGYTFGSGTRLTVV.

The CDR3 DNA is TGCGCCAGCAGCTTGGCAGGCGGGGGGGGCACAGATACGCAGTATTTT. It yields the protein CASSLAGGGGTDTQYF. The chain recombines TRBV5-1 with TRBJ2-3; 9 bases are a match to TRBD2. The germline gives CDR1 SGHRS, CDR2 YFSETQ. The CDR3 loop spans 16 amino acids. V trimming: 0 bases; J trimming: 1 base; junction bases outside the gene matches: 3.

The chain couples TRBV7-7 to TRBJ2-2, with TRBD1 as a possible D gene (6 bases). The CDR3 runs 16 residues. Germline V CDR1 and CDR2: SSHAT, FNYEAQ (reference sequence). Between the trimmed V and J ends, which lost 5 bases and 1 base, there was a span of 14 bases. The CDR3 DNA is TGTGCCAGCAGCGCCGTAACAGGGAGGAACACCGGGGAGCTGTTTTTT. Amino acid sequence: CASSAVTGRNTGELFF.

The rearrangement links TRBV4-2 to TRBJ1-4; the D gene is possibly TRBD1 (5 bases). CDR1 is LGHNA, CDR2 YNFKEQ, per germline. CDR3 length: 16 residues. The V and J ends lost 6 bases and 7 bases respectively, with 21 bases between them. For the CDR3, the DNA is TGTGCCAGCAGTCCCCTGGGGGGGTTCGAAGTTGAAAAACTGTTTTTT. It specifies CASSPLGGFEVEKLFF.

The chain joins TRBV27 to TRBJ2-1, with TRBD2 as a possible D gene (6 bases). The CDR3 covers 14 residues. From germline, CDR1 is MNHEY and CDR2 SMNVEV (reference sequence). With 0 bases removed from V and 10 bases from J, the gap between germline ends came to 13 bases. CDR3 sequence reads: CASSLSSGTQEQFF. In nucleotides, the CDR3 is TGTGCCAGCAGTTTATCTTCCGGGACTCAGGAGCAGTTCTTC.

V and J are TRBV4-2 and TRBJ2-2; D uncertain. Trimming cost V 2 bases and J 7 bases, with 8 bases left between them. The CDR3 has 13 residues. Germline V gene lookup returns CDR1 LGHNA and CDR2 YNFKEQ. The CDR3 DNA sequence: TGTGCCAGCAGCCAACCTTCCCTCGGGGAGCTGTTTTTT. Encoded protein: CASSQPSLGELFF.

The J gene is TRBJ1-4, the V gene TRBV9; D possibly corresponds to TRBD1 (5 bases). V lost 4 bases and J 8 bases, leaving 15 bases between the germline ends. The CDR3 spans 14 residues. Germline V lookup: CDR1 SGDLS, CDR2 YYNGEE. The CDR3 spells CASSRQSVGEKLFF. The CDR3 DNA reads TGTGCCAGCAGCCGACAGTCGGTCGGGGAAAAACTGTTTTTT.

This clone has more than one count but fewer than ten. The chain carries TRBV4-2 and TRBJ2-7; 9 bases align to TRBD1. This CDR3 is built from 16 residues. Germline V gives CDR1 LGHNA, CDR2 YNFKEQ. Trimming removed 2 bases from V and 0 bases from J; junction bases left unmatched: 5. CDR3 sequence: CASSQLGQGHSYEQYF. In DNA form, the CDR3 reads TGTGCCAGCAGCCAACTGGGACAGGGACACTCCTACGAGCAGTACTTC.

This clone was recorded only once. This chain connects TRBV19 to TRBJ2-7; 7 positions agree with TRBD1. This CDR3 has 14 amino acids. Per the germline V gene, CDR1 is LNHDA and CDR2 is SQIVND (reference sequence). V was pared by 8 bases and J by 0 bases, with 7 bases of the junction left unmatched. CDR3 DNA: TGTGCCAGTGCCCAACAGGGGTCCTCCTACGAGCAGTACTTC. Translated, it gives CASAQQGSSYEQYF.

J is TRBJ1-2 and V is TRBV7-9; D uncertain. The CDR3 covers 15 residues. V was cut by 3 bases and J by 0 bases, with 11 bases left in between. Germline V gene data show CDR1 as SEHNR and CDR2 as FQNEAQ (reference sequence). The CDR3 loop reads CASSFPGSTNYGYTF. CDR3 DNA sequence: TGTGCCAGCAGCTTCCCGGGGTCAACTAACTATGGCTACACCTTC.

Worth noting for this clone: Sequence at one end of the junction differs from germline and may be a read error. The chain couples TRBV6-6 to TRBJ1-5, with 8 bases matching TRBD1. Germline assignment: CDR1 MNHNY and CDR2 SVGAGI (reference sequence). The CDR3 is made up of 16 amino acids. The CDR3 DNA sequence: TGTGCCAGCAGTCACTCCCGACAGGGGACCAATCAGCCCCAGCATTTT. Amino acid sequence: CASSHSRQGTNQPQHF.

The rearrangement links TRBV18 to TRBJ2-7, with 10 bases lining up with TRBD1. There are 14 residues in the CDR3. Germline V CDR1 and CDR2: KGHSH, LQKENI. J lost 7 bases, V lost 3 bases, and 6 bases had no gene match. CDR3 nucleotide sequence: TGTGCCAGCTCACCGGGACAGGGGAGTGGGGAGCAGTACTTC. Encoded protein: CASSPGQGSGEQYF.

This CDR3 is CASSLTGLEETQYF. The CDR3, as DNA: TGTGCCAGCAGCTTAACGGGACTCGAAGAGACCCAGTACTTC. This rearrangement joins TRBV7-2 to TRBJ2-5, with D possibly being TRBD2 (6 bases). The CDR3 consists of 14 residues. Per the germline V gene, CDR1 is SGHTA and CDR2 is FQGNSA. The ends were cut back, 2 bases at V and 3 bases at J, with 10 bases in the middle.

The gene calls are TRBV5-1 and TRBJ1-1, with TRBD1 matching 9 bases. Germline V gene sequence: CDR1 SGHRS, CDR2 YFSETQ. V lost 3 bases and J lost 3; bases outside the gene matches: 0. CDR3 length equals 13 residues. CDR3 DNA: TGCGCCAGCAGCTGGACAGGGGACACTGAAGCTTTCTTT. It is translated as CASSWTGDTEAFF.

The genes are TRBV11-3 and TRBJ2-1; the match to TRBD1 covers 8 bases. The V segment lost 5 bases and the J segment 3 bases; nucleotides outside the gene matches: 3. Germline CDR1 reads SGHNT; CDR2 reads YENEEA. The CDR3 is 14 amino acids. The CDR3, as DNA: TGTGCCAGCAGCGCCGACAGGGGCTACAATGAGCAGTTCTTC. Translated, it gives CASSADRGYNEQFF. The full variable domain, with the rest looked up from reference TRBV11-3 and TRBJ2-1, is EAGVVQSPRYKIIEKKQPVAFWCNPISGHNTLYWYLQNLGQGPELLIRYENEEAVDDSQLPKDRFSAERLKGVDSTLKIQPAELGDSAVYLCASSADRGYNEQFFGPGTRLTVL.

CDR3 DNA: TGTGCCACCAGTGATCGCGGACAGGGAAGAAATGAGCAGTTCTTC. Translating gives CATSDRGQGRNEQFF. The V call is TRBV24-1, the J call TRBJ2-1; TRBD1 aligns across 8 bases. CDR1 and CDR2 (germline): KGHDR, SFDVKD. V lost 3 bases and J lost 7; bases outside the gene matches: 7. The CDR3 runs to 15 residues.

The chain carries TRBV18 and TRBJ2-4; 8 nucleotides match TRBD1. Trimming removed 4 bases from V and 8 bases from J; junction bases left unmatched: 7. Per germline, CDR1 KGHSH and CDR2 LQKENI. The CDR3 runs to 14 residues. The CDR3 loop is CASSRTGREDIQYF. CDR3 coding DNA: TGTGCCAGCTCACGGACAGGGCGTGAAGACATTCAGTACTTC.

The rearrangement joins TRBV24-1 to TRBJ1-4; 7 nucleotides align to TRBD1. V lost 3 bases to trimming and J lost 4 bases; unmatched junction nucleotides: 4. The CDR3 length is 15 residues. The germline V gene encodes CDR1 KGHDR and CDR2 SFDVKD. CDR3 sequence (DNA): TGTGCCACCAGTGATCCTCGACAGGGTAATGAAAAACTGTTTTTT. Translated: CATSDPRQGNEKLFF.

This clone came up a few times. This chain connects TRBV4-2 to TRBJ1-2, with 8 bases that match TRBD1. There are 16 residues in the CDR3. Trimming at V came to 4 bases and at J to 6 bases, leaving 13 bases not matched to a gene. Germline V gives CDR1 LGHNA, CDR2 YNFKEQ. This CDR3 is CASSPGQGFPRNGYTF. The CDR3 DNA sequence: TGTGCCAGCAGCCCCGGACAGGGATTCCCTCGGAATGGCTACACCTTC.

The chain recombines TRBV9 with TRBJ2-1; D might be TRBD2 (6 bases). The germline CDR1 and CDR2 sequences are SGDLS and YYNGEE. Trimming took off 1 base at V and 0 bases at J, with 11 bases between the two ends. CDR3 length: 16 amino acids. Here the CDR3 reads CASSVSGSHSYNEQFF. In nucleotides, the CDR3 is TGTGCCAGCAGCGTAAGCGGGTCCCACTCCTACAATGAGCAGTTCTTC.

The chain uses TRBV5-4 and TRBJ2-3; possibly TRBD2 for D (6 bases). V shed 0 bases and J shed 5 bases, with 16 bases lying between them. Germline lookup yields CDR1 SGHNT and CDR2 YYREEE (reference sequence). This CDR3 has 16 residues. The CDR3 protein is CASSLGSGGGKDTQYF. The CDR3 DNA sequence: TGTGCCAGCAGCTTGGGGTCCGGCGGAGGGAAAGATACGCAGTATTTT.

The rearrangement links TRBV28 to TRBJ2-1; 11 bases line up with TRBD2. Germline V gene data show CDR1 as MDHEN and CDR2 as SYDVKM. The CDR3 sequence is 15 residues long. The J segment lost 7 bases and the V segment lost 3 bases, leaving 5 bases of the junction unmatched. The CDR3 loop reads CASSLGSSGGNEQFF. The DNA of the CDR3 is TGTGCCAGCAGTTTGGGGTCTAGCGGGGGGAATGAGCAGTTCTTC.

The chain carries TRBV7-2 and TRBJ2-7; 7 nucleotides agree with TRBD2. The CDR3 sequence is 16 residues long. The V gene's germline CDR1 is SGHTA and CDR2 FQGNSA. Losses at the gene ends were 7 bases for V and 3 bases for J; bases not matched to a gene: 15. DNA for the CDR3: TGTGCCAGCACCCAGGTCGGGGGAGGGATAGGCTACGAGCAGTACTTC. Translating it yields CASTQVGGGIGYEQYF.

This rearrangement joins TRBV6-4 to TRBJ2-7, with D maybe TRBD1 (6 bases). Trimming pared 9 bases from V and 1 base from J, leaving 16 bases between. Germline loops: CDR1 MRHNA, CDR2 SNTAGT. This CDR3 has 14 residues. The CDR3 here is CARSRDTVSYEQYF. CDR3 in DNA: TGTGCCAGGTCCCGGGACACCGTATCCTACGAGCAGTACTTC.

The V and J genes are TRBV7-6 and TRBJ2-3; D is possibly TRBD2 (5 bases). In germline, CDR1 is SGHVS, CDR2 FNYEAQ. The ends were cut back, 0 bases at V and 4 bases at J, with 17 bases in the middle. The length of the CDR3 is 17 residues. DNA for the CDR3: TGTGCCAGCAGCTTAGCGGGCGGTGGAGGAGCCGCAGATACGCAGTATTTT. Translated: CASSLAGGGGAADTQYF.

V and J are TRBV5-1 and TRBJ2-7, with D perhaps TRBD1 (6 bases). The V end was cut by 3 bases, the J end by 2 bases, with 15 bases between. CDR3 length: 15 amino acids. CDR1 and CDR2 (germline): SGHRS, YFSETQ. CDR3 bases: TGCGCCAGCAGCTACTCCGGGACACTTACCTACGAGCAGTACTTC. Its translation: CASSYSGTLTYEQYF.

Details on this clone: This CDR3 is missing its conserved last phenylalanine or tryptophan, likely due to a read error. The limits of the CDR3 on the DNA are not certain, so only TCRdb's listed CDR3 is given. The chain links TRBV27 to TRBJ2-4; the table's D call, TRBD1, has no DNA check behind it. Germline V gives CDR1 MNHEY, CDR2 SMNVEV (reference sequence). The CDR3 is 12 amino acids long, termini counted. The CDR3 loop reads CASSWARQGSLP.